Included here is one TCR beta chain sequence, with context. The antigen this receptor binds is unknown. No much larger clone is present one base from it, and per-base qualities are unavailable. The entry originates in a study of blood T cell repertoires in COVID-19 (dated by TCRdb to 2018 to 2020). For the wider study: Samples covering the acute and convalescent phases of COVID-19 were provided by collaborators in the United States, Italy and Spain. A freely available public database, intended as a resource for researchers studying the immune response to SARS-CoV-2, is where the repertoires were released. Nearly every sample came with metadata listing a de-identified subject ID, COVID-19 status, age in years and sex. The dataset comprised deeply sampled blood TCRbeta repertoires from subjects exposed to, actively infected with, or recovered from COVID-19. Where HLA class I and class II types were available, the types were taken from metadata supplied by the sample provider, not from assay-based typing. The prospective study material was composed of cDNA or gDNA derived from T cells, B-cell-depleted T cells, or PBMCs. The samples were drawn from the first 160 participants of the ongoing ImmuneRACE study and from some 1,300 subjects provided by 6 global collaborators.

Beyond this particular receptor, the publication reports: How much clinical and demographic metadata was included differed by source and by participant, and the metadata was provided uncurated.

As encoded in the germline V gene (reference sequence), CDR1 is MNHEY while CDR2 is SMNVEV. The CDR3 contains 17 residues, cysteine and phenylalanine counted. The retained sequence is limited to the CDR3, 51 bases, with the frame set at the first base. Germline trimming: 5 bases from V, 2 bases from J; junction bases outside gene matches: 10. Whole blood was collected in K2EDTA tubes by collaborating institutions according to the institutions' own protocols. For TCRbeta analysis, collaborators shipped samples as frozen whole blood, isolated PBMCs, or DNA extracted from either of those sample types. TCRbeta CDR3 regions were amplified from genomic DNA by means of the immunoSEQ Assay, a bias-controlled multiplex PCR. As for the authors' bioinformatics: Within the assay, amplification of reference gene primers was used to estimate how many nucleated cells each sample contained. To quantify the absolute abundance of each unique TCRbeta CDR3 rearrangement, sequence reads were collapsed and filtered. For each sample, productive Simpson clonality was calculated by taking the square root of Simpson's diversity index across productive rearrangements. Not all clones reach the TCRdb copy of this immuneACCESS table, which keeps in-frame sequences only. Checked studies attribute under half of the gap to unresolved V genes and leave the rest unexplained. V, J and clone size were drawn from that table, and D and trimming were deduced from the DNA. The sample table contains 90,000 to 120,000 clones; only one count was recorded for 85% of them. The ten largest clones capture under 2.5% of the sample.

The TCR originated in a human donor in a cohort sampled during active COVID-19. The sequenced sample was peripheral blood. The chain is made from TRBV27 and TRBJ2-1, and TRBD2 matches 9 of the central bases. The CDR3 protein sequence reads: CASSEDSGSGPYNEQFF. The nucleotide sequence is TGTGCCAGCAGTGAGGATAGCGGGAGCGGTCCCTACAATGAGCAGTTCTTC.